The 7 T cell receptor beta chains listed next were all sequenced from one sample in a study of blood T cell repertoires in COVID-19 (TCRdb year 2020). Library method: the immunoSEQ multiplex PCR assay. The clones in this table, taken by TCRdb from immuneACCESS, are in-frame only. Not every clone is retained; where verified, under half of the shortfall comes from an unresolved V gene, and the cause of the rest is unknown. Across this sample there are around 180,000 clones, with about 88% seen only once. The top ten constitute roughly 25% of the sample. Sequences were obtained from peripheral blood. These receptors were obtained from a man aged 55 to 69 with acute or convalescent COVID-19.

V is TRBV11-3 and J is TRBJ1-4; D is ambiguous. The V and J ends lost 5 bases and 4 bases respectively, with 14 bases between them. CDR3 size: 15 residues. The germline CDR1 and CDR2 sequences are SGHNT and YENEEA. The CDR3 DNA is TGTGCCAGCAGCAGCCAGAGGATGGGTAATGAAAAACTGTTTTTT. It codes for CASSSQRMGNEKLFF.

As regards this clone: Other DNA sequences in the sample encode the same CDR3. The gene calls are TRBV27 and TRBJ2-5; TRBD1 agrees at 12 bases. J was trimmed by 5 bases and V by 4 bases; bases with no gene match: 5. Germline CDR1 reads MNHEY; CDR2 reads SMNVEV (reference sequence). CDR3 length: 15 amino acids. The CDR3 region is CASSSGTGGAETQYF. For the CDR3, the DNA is TGTGCCAGCAGTTCGGGGACAGGGGGCGCCGAGACCCAGTACTTC.

CDR3 nucleotides: TGCGCCAGCAGCTTTACGACGGGAGCAGATACGCAGTATTTT. Protein: CASSFTTGADTQYF. The V gene is TRBV5-1, the J gene TRBJ2-3; D is possibly TRBD2 (6 bases). Germline-derived CDR1 and CDR2 are SGHRS and YFSETQ. V was pared by 2 bases and J by 4 bases, with 11 bases between. The CDR3 runs 14 residues.

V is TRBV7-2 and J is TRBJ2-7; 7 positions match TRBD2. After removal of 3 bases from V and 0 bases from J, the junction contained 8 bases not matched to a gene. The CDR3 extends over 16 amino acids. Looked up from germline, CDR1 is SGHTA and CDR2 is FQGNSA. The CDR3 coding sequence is TGTGCCAGCAGCTTTTCCGGACTAGGGAGCTCCTACGAGCAGTACTTC. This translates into CASSFSGLGSSYEQYF. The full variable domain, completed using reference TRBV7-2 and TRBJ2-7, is GAGVSQSPSNKVTEKGKDVELRCDPISGHTALYWYRQSLGQGLEFLIYFQGNSAPDKSGLPSDRFSAERTGGSVSTLTIQRTQQEDSAVYLCASSFSGLGSSYEQYFGPGTRLTVT.

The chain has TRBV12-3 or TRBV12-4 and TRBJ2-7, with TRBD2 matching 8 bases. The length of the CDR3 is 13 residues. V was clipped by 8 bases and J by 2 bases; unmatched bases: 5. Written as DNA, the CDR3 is TGTGCCAGCGCGCCGGGGGGGACCTACGAGCAGTACGTC. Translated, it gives CASAPGGTYEQYV.

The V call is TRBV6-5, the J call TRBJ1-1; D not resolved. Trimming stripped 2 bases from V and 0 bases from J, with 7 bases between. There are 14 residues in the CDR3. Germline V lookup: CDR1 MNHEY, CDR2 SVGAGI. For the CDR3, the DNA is TGTGCCAGCAGTTACGAGTTTATGAACACTGAAGCTTTCTTT. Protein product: CASSYEFMNTEAFF.

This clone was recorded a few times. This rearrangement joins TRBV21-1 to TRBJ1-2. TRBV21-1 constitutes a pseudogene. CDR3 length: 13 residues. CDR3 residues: CASSLLGIYGYTF. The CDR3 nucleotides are TGTGCCAGCAGCCTCCTAGGCATCTATGGCTACACCTTC.